What follows is one T cell receptor beta chain and its context. Its cognate antigen has yet to be identified. It has no much larger one-base neighbor in the sample; base qualities were not kept. The immunoSEQ Assay, a bias-controlled multiplex PCR, was used to amplify TCRbeta CDR3 regions from genomic DNA. As for the authors' bioinformatics: Nucleated cell counts per sample were estimated from amplification of reference gene primers within the assay. To quantify the absolute abundance of each unique TCRbeta CDR3 rearrangement, sequence reads were collapsed and filtered. For each sample, productive Simpson clonality was calculated as the square root of Simpson's diversity index across productive rearrangements. TCRdb holds this immuneACCESS table with in-frame rearrangements only. Some clones are missing; in checked studies, unresolved V genes explain under half, and the rest has no known cause. The DNA was the basis for D and trimming; V, J and clone size are from that table. The table for this sample lists some 150,000 clones; less than 90% of them were counted only once. The biggest ten clones account for around 40% of the sample.

Each collaborating institution followed its own protocols to collect whole blood in K2EDTA tubes. For TCRbeta analysis, collaborator samples were shipped as frozen whole blood, as isolated PBMCs, or as DNA extracted from either sample type. The sample belongs to a study of blood T cell repertoires in COVID-19 (dated by TCRdb to about 2020). In the study overall: Samples from collaborators originated in the United States, Italy and Spain and spanned both the acute and convalescent phases of COVID-19. Where HLA class I and class II types were available, the types were taken from metadata supplied by the sample provider, not from assay-based typing. A de-identified subject ID, COVID-19 status, age in years and sex were almost always included in the sample metadata. Samples were obtained from the ongoing ImmuneRACE study (first 160 participants) and from over 1,000 subjects provided by 6 global collaborators. The dataset comprised deeply sampled blood TCRbeta repertoires from subjects exposed to, actively infected with, or recovered from COVID-19. The prospective study material was composed of cDNA or gDNA derived from T cells, B-cell-depleted T cells, or PBMCs. The repertoires were released in a freely available public database meant as a resource for research on the immune response to SARS-CoV-2. Overall results and qualifications from the work: The quantity of clinical and demographic metadata differed by source and by participant and was supplied without curation.

V gives up 1 base and J gives up 3 bases, and the segment between their germline ends measures 10 bases. For CDR1 and CDR2, the germline V gene lists SGHTA and FQGNSA. The CDR3 starts with the cysteine, ends with the phenylalanine, and has 15 residues. Just CDR3 DNA is preserved here, 45 bases in frame from base 1. Sequencing input: peripheral blood. The clonotype comes from a human donor in a cohort sampled during active COVID-19. This receptor chain uses TRBV7-2 and TRBJ1-3, with the D gene uncertain. The CDR3: CASSLERGNGNTIYF. The sequenced DNA is TGTGCCAGCAGCTTAGAGCGGGGAAATGGAAACACCATATATTTT.